These 19 T cell receptor beta chains originate from one sample sequenced in a study of blood T cells in healthy people across ages. For the second PCR, which ran for roughly 6 to 12 cycles, a sample-barcoded 5' primer and a J-beta primer mix were used. In TCRdb, the 5' RACE reads were re-called with MiXCR into one record per CDR3 protein. Among some 670,000 distinct CDR3 sequences listed, roughly half were seen once. The specimen sequenced was blood. The receptors were sampled from a woman older than 75 in good health.

The chain joins TRBV7-9 to TRBJ2-2; D might be TRBD1 (6 bases). V was trimmed by 6 bases and J by 0 bases, leaving 11 bases between them. Germline assignment: CDR1 SEHNR and CDR2 FQNEAQ (reference sequence). This CDR3 region has 15 residues. The CDR3 bases are TGTGCCAGCAGTCCCAGGGGCGCGAACACCGGGGAGCTGTTTTTT. It encodes CASSPRGANTGELFF.

The chain combines TRBV5-1 with TRBJ2-1; possibly TRBD1 for D (6 bases). The CDR3 totals 15 residues. V was pared by 1 base and J by 5 bases, with 13 bases between. CDR1 is SGHRS and CDR2 is YFSETQ in the germline V gene. CDR3 sequence (DNA): TGCGCCAGCAGCTTGTTCGTAGGGGGAGACAATGAGCAGTTCTTC. Amino acid sequence: CASSLFVGGDNEQFF.

A single count supports this clonotype. A read error may be the cause here, since a much bigger clone is one base away. V gene TRBV3-1 combines with J gene TRBJ2-4, with 7 nucleotides matching TRBD2. The V and J ends lost 4 bases and 9 bases, in that order; junction bases with no gene match: 15. In germline, CDR1 is LGHDT, CDR2 YNNKEL (reference sequence). The CDR3 totals 16 residues. The CDR3 loop is CASSPRGDLGGSIQYF. DNA of the CDR3: TGTGCCAGCAGCCCCCGGGGGGACTTGGGAGGAAGCATTCAGTACTTC.

Only a few counts were recorded for this clonotype. J is TRBJ2-3 and V is TRBV20-1, with D unresolved. CDR3 length: 16 residues. The germline V gene has CDR1 DFQATT and CDR2 SNEGSKA (reference sequence). V was shortened by 6 bases and J by 2 bases, with 21 bases between the two germline ends. The CDR3 nucleotides read TGCAGTGCCCCCCTCGGAAAAGGATTATACACAGATACGCAGTATTTT. Translation gives CSAPLGKGLYTDTQYF.

V is TRBV3-1 and J is TRBJ2-7; D gene unclear. V lost 3 bases, J lost 4 bases, and 10 bases lay in between. The CDR3 contains 13 residues. Germline-derived CDR1 and CDR2 are LGHDT and YNNKEL (reference sequence). CDR3 region: CASSQASGYEQYF. The DNA of the CDR3 is TGTGCCAGCAGCCAGGCATCGGGTTACGAGCAGTACTTC.

The chain links TRBV3-1 to TRBJ2-7; no clear D. CDR1 is LGHDT, CDR2 YNNKEL, per germline (reference sequence). Trimming cost V 3 bases and J 7 bases, with 10 bases left between them. CDR3 length: 12 amino acids. The CDR3: CASSQGLGEQYF. DNA for the CDR3: TGTGCCAGCAGCCAGGGCTTGGGAGAGCAGTACTTC.

The sample holds a few counts of this clonotype. This chain connects TRBV12-3 or TRBV12-4 to TRBJ2-1; D may be TRBD2 (5 bases). V was cut by 6 bases and J by 8 bases, with 11 bases left in between. CDR3 length: 12 residues. Here the CDR3 reads CASSPLGYEQFF. The CDR3 coding sequence is TGTGCCAGCAGCCCACTAGGGTATGAGCAGTTCTTC.

This clonotype was seen many times. The genes are TRBV19 and TRBJ2-1; 8 bases agree with TRBD1. Unmatched junction bases numbered 4, after V lost 6 bases and J lost 0 bases. The CDR3 totals 15 residues. In germline, CDR1 is LNHDA, CDR2 SQIVND (reference sequence). The CDR3 bases are TGTGCCAGTAGACGGACAGGGAGCTCCTACAATGAGCAGTTCTTC. Translated, it gives CASRRTGSSYNEQFF. Full variable domain (outside the CDR3, taken from reference TRBV19 and TRBJ2-1): DGGITQSPKYLFRKEGQNVTLSCEQNLNHDAMYWYRQDPGQGLRLIYYSQIVNDFQKGDIAEGYSVSREKKESFPLTVTSAQKNPTAFYLCASRRTGSSYNEQFFGPGTRLTVL.

The chain couples TRBV7-2 to TRBJ2-3, with 11 bases fitting TRBD1. Germline V lookup: CDR1 SGHTA, CDR2 FQGNSA. The CDR3 has 15 residues. Germline trimming cut 4 bases from V and 7 bases from J; bases unmatched to any gene: 7. The CDR3: CASSWSRTGGNTQYF. Written as DNA, the CDR3 is TGTGCCAGCAGCTGGTCCAGGACAGGGGGCAATACGCAGTATTTT.

Many counts were recorded for this clonotype. This sequence joins TRBV29-1 and TRBJ1-4; D gene uncertain. Germline V gene lookup returns CDR1 SQVTM and CDR2 ANQGSEA. V was pared by 7 bases and J by 6 bases, with 15 bases between. CDR3 length equals 13 residues. DNA of the CDR3: TGCAGCGGCAGCGGATCCGGGGATGAAAAACTGTTTTTT. Residues: CSGSGSGDEKLFF. The entire variable domain, with the rest obtained from reference TRBV29-1 and TRBJ1-4, is as follows: SAVISQKPSRDICQRGTSLTIQCQVDSQVTMMFWYRQQPGQSLTLIATANQGSEATYESGFVIDKFPISRPNLTFSTLTVSNMSPEDSSIYLCSGSGSGDEKLFFGSGTQLSVL.

Regarding this clonotype: A much larger clone lies a single base off, so this may be a read error. The rearrangement uses TRBV28 and TRBJ2-7, with 8 positions matching TRBD2. This CDR3 is built from 16 residues. Unmatched junction bases numbered 11, after V lost 2 bases and J lost 5 bases. The germline CDR1 and CDR2 sequences are MDHEN and SYDVKM. Here the CDR3 DNA reads TGTGCCAGCAGTTTAAGTGGCCACCGGGAGGGCAACGAGCAGTACGTC. Amino acids: CASSLSGHREGNEQYV.

This clonotype was seen a few times. The chain carries TRBV7-9 and TRBJ2-7, with 8 positions matching TRBD1. Germline V gives CDR1 SEHNR, CDR2 FQNEAQ (reference sequence). V lost 5 bases and J lost 0; bases outside the gene matches: 6. The CDR3 contains 15 residues. The CDR3 DNA follows: TGTGCCAGCAGCCGCGACAGGGGCTACTCCTACGAGCAGTACTTC. It translates to CASSRDRGYSYEQYF.

This clonotype was picked up many times. V and J are TRBV7-6 and TRBJ2-1, with D tentatively TRBD1 (6 bases). The germline V gene has CDR1 SGHVS and CDR2 FNYEAQ. V lost 5 bases and J lost 5, with 13 bases in between. This CDR3 has 14 amino acids. The CDR3, as DNA: TGTGCCAGCAGCCGTGGACAGCCACACAATGAGCAGTTCTTC. It is translated as CASSRGQPHNEQFF. Combining the CDR3 with reference TRBV7-6 and TRBJ2-1 gives the whole variable domain GAGVSQSPRYKVTKRGQDVALRCDPISGHVSLYWYRQALGQGPEFLTYFNYEAQQDKSGLPNDRFSAERPEGSISTLTIQRTEQRDSAMYRCASSRGQPHNEQFFGPGTRLTVL.

The gene calls are TRBV27 and TRBJ2-7; D may match TRBD1 or TRBD2 (5 bases each). Germline V gives CDR1 MNHEY, CDR2 SMNVEV (reference sequence). The CDR3 is 13 amino acids. The V end lost 8 bases, the J end lost 5 bases, and 16 bases lay between the germline ends. The CDR3 DNA sequence: TGTGCCAGCCCAACAGGACTCAAGGACGAGCAGTACTTC. Translating it yields CASPTGLKDEQYF.

This clonotype was observed at least ten times. V and J are TRBV27 and TRBJ2-7, with a possible D match to TRBD2 (6 bases). Trimming removed 2 bases from V and 0 bases from J, with 11 bases in between. Per germline, CDR1 MNHEY and CDR2 SMNVEV (reference sequence). This CDR3 contains 15 residues. CDR3: CASSLRLAISYEQYF. The CDR3 bases are TGTGCCAGCAGTTTACGGCTAGCGATCTCCTACGAGCAGTACTTC.

V gene TRBV20-1 combines with J gene TRBJ2-3, with D possibly matching TRBD1 (6 bases). Trimming shortened V by 3 bases and J by 6 bases, and 16 bases separated the two germline ends. The CDR3 runs to 14 residues. Per the germline V gene, CDR1 is DFQATT and CDR2 is SNEGSKA (reference sequence). The CDR3 is CSASDAGTSDTQYF. DNA for the CDR3: TGCAGTGCTAGCGACGCCGGGACAAGCGATACGCAGTATTTT.

Details on this clonotype: Just one base apart from a much larger clone, this may be a read error. The gene calls are TRBV20-1 and TRBJ2-7; the D gene is possibly TRBD1 (6 bases). V lost 7 bases, J lost 7 bases, and 23 bases lay in between. Germline CDR1 is DFQATT and CDR2 is SNEGSKA (reference sequence). The CDR3 has 14 amino acids. CDR3 loop: CSVRPGGRAHEQYF. CDR3 in DNA: TGCAGTGTCCGACCTGGGGGCAGAGCCCATGAGCAGTACTTC.

This clonotype was detected only a few times. Since a much larger clone is just one base distant, this may be a read error. This rearrangement joins TRBV6-1 to TRBJ2-5; TRBD2 matches at 7 bases. V lost 3 bases and J lost 11; bases outside the gene matches: 12. This CDR3 contains 14 residues. Germline V gene sequence: CDR1 MNHNS, CDR2 SASEGT. The CDR3 here is CASSDSGENNEQYF. The CDR3 coding sequence is TGTGCCAGCAGTGACAGCGGGGAAAATAATGAGCAGTACTTC.

This chain connects TRBV5-1 to TRBJ1-5, with D uncertain. Trimming cost V 4 bases and J 5 bases, with 13 bases left between them. In germline, CDR1 is SGHRS, CDR2 YFSETQ. The CDR3 runs to 14 residues. The CDR3 spells CASSPSYPDQPQHF. CDR3 sequence (DNA): TGCGCCAGCAGCCCCTCATACCCGGATCAGCCCCAGCATTTT.